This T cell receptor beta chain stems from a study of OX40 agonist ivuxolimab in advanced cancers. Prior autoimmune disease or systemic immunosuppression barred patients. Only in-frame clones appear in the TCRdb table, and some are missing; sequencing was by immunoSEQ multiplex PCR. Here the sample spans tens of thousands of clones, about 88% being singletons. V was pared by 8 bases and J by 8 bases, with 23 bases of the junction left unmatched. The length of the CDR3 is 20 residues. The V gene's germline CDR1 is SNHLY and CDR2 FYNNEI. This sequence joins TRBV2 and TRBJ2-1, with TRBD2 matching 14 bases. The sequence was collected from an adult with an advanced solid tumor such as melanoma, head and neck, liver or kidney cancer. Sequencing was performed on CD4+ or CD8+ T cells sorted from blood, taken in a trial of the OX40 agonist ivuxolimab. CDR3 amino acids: CASEPDPRGLAGEGRYEQFF. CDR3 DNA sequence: TGTGCCAGCGAACCAGACCCTAGGGGACTAGCGGGAGAGGGTAGGTATGAGCAGTTCTTC.